Each of the 12 T cell receptor beta chains below was sequenced from the same sample in a study of shared clonotypes between healthy human individuals. Profiled with immunoSEQ multiplex PCR; TCRdb holds only in-frame clones, not every one. The sample includes under 600,000 clones, less than 98% of them seen just once. Sequenced: naive CD4+ T cells sorted from blood. Regarding subset: CD45RA+ positively selected. These receptors all stem from a woman in her 30s in good health.

The chain recombines TRBV6-1 with TRBJ2-1, with TRBD2 identical over 8 bases. CDR3 length: 15 residues. Trimming removed 7 bases from V and 5 bases from J; junction bases left unmatched: 10. Germline CDR1 is MNHNS and CDR2 is SASEGT. This CDR3 reads CASNLSGAGDNEQFF. The CDR3 DNA follows: TGTGCCAGCAATCTTTCAGGAGCGGGAGACAATGAGCAGTTCTTC.

J is TRBJ1-4 and V is TRBV30; TRBD1 is a possible D gene (6 bases). Trimming left V 3 bases short and J 6 bases short, with 8 bases between. Germline assignment: CDR1 GTSNPN and CDR2 SVGIG (reference sequence). CDR3 length: 12 residues. DNA of the CDR3: TGTGCCTGGAGCGGGGGGCATGAAAAACTGTTTTTT. Translating gives CAWSGGHEKLFF. Drawing the rest from reference TRBV30 and TRBJ1-4, the complete variable domain is SQTIHQWPATLVQPVGSPLSLECTVEGTSNPNLYWYRQAAGRGLQLLFYSVGIGQISSEVPQNLSASRPQDRQFILSSKKLLLSDSGFYLCAWSGGHEKLFFGSGTQLSVL.

The chain combines TRBV21-1 with TRBJ2-1; TRBD1, as called in the table, went unchecked against the DNA. TRBV21-1 is reported as a pseudogene. The CDR3 runs 18 residues. As DNA, the CDR3 is TGTGCCAGCAGCAAAGGACCCCCTGGACAGGGGAACTACAATGAGCAGTTCTTC. As protein: CASSKGPPGQGNYNEQFF.

The chain is built from TRBV6-5 and TRBJ2-1, with 11 bases fitting TRBD2. Germline CDR1 MNHEY, CDR2 SVGAGI. V was pared by 4 bases and J by 7 bases, with 6 bases of the junction left unmatched. The CDR3 has 15 residues. The CDR3 spells CASSLTSGTANEQFF. The CDR3 DNA reads TGTGCCAGCAGTTTGACTAGCGGGACGGCAAATGAGCAGTTCTTC.

The V call is TRBV19, the J call TRBJ2-1; D may be TRBD2 (6 bases). Trimming stripped 7 bases from V and 1 base from J, with 23 bases between. There are 18 residues in the CDR3. Germline assignment: CDR1 LNHDA and CDR2 SQIVND (reference sequence). In DNA, the CDR3 is TGTGCCAGTACGGGGGTGGGAACGGACCGAGAATCCTACAATGAGCAGTTCTTC. Protein: CASTGVGTDRESYNEQFF.

The V and J genes are TRBV19 and TRBJ2-3; weak D call: TRBD2 (6 bases). The CDR3 has 14 residues. The germline V gene has CDR1 LNHDA and CDR2 SQIVND (reference sequence). V was pared by 7 bases and J by 0 bases, with 11 bases between. CDR3: CASNTGDSTDTQYF. The CDR3 bases are TGTGCCAGTAATACGGGAGATAGCACAGATACGCAGTATTTT.

The V and J genes are TRBV6-6 and TRBJ2-7; D might be TRBD2 (6 bases). There are 14 residues in the CDR3. V lost 0 bases and J 3 bases, leaving 9 bases between the germline ends. In germline, CDR1 is MNHNY, CDR2 SVGAGI (reference sequence). CDR3 sequence (DNA): TGTGCCAGCAGTTACTCGGAGGGATACTACGAGCAGTACTTC. It yields the protein CASSYSEGYYEQYF.

The rearrangement links TRBV28 to TRBJ1-1; 8 nucleotides align to TRBD1. Germline-derived CDR1 and CDR2 are MDHEN and SYDVKM. The V segment lost 8 bases and the J segment 4 bases; nucleotides outside the gene matches: 21. This CDR3 spans 18 amino acids. CDR3 in amino acids: CASRRPGRTGGVSTEAFF. The CDR3 DNA reads as TGTGCCAGCCGACGACCTGGACGAACAGGGGGAGTGAGCACTGAAGCTTTCTTT.

The V and J genes are TRBV7-8 and TRBJ2-7; TRBD1 matches at 10 bases. CDR1 is SGHVS, CDR2 FQNEAQ, per germline. Trimming took 4 bases from V and 6 from J; bases not matched to a gene: 12. This CDR3 has 16 amino acids. The CDR3, as DNA: TGTGCCAGCAGCTCCCGGGGGACAGGGGCTTCCATCGAGCAGTACTTC. Protein: CASSSRGTGASIEQYF.

The chain carries TRBV30 and TRBJ2-1; no firm D call. The V gene's germline CDR1 is GTSNPN and CDR2 SVGIG (reference sequence). V lost 8 bases and J lost 4, with 12 bases in between. The CDR3 loop spans 12 amino acids. The CDR3 bases are TGTGCCGGTTTGTCCCTATACAATGAGCAGTTCTTC. As protein: CAGLSLYNEQFF.

The chain joins TRBV11-1 to TRBJ2-1, with D possibly TRBD2 on 5 matching bases. V lost 1 base and J lost 3, with 10 bases in between. Germline CDR1 is SGHAT and CDR2 is FQDESV (reference sequence). The CDR3 is 15 residues long. The CDR3 protein is CASSLGGYGYNEQFF. CDR3 nucleotide sequence: TGTGCCAGCAGCTTAGGAGGGTATGGCTACAATGAGCAGTTCTTC.

The rearrangement joins TRBV7-6 to TRBJ2-7; 8 nucleotides match TRBD2. The CDR3 runs to 15 residues. Trimming cost V 3 bases and J 6 bases; bases outside gene matches: 10. Germline V gene sequence: CDR1 SGHVS, CDR2 FNYEAQ. The DNA for the CDR3 is TGTGCCAGCAGCTTTTCTGACGGGAGGGGGTCCGAGCAGTACTTC. This encodes CASSFSDGRGSEQYF.